These 14 T cell receptor beta chains originate from one sample sequenced in a study of T cell repertoires in cytomegalovirus infection. Using its own MiXCR run on the reads, TCRdb lists one record per CDR3 protein. The repertoire holds 700,000 to 900,000 distinct CDR3 sequences, with about 28% as singletons. Antigens of these TCRs are unknown. This specimen consisted of cultured CD8+ T cells from PBMCs, obtained from culture after CMV antigen stimulation. The receptors come from a human donor in good health (CMV status not recorded). Some clones in this sample may be carry-over from other donors' samples.

This clonotype occurred a few times. The gene calls are TRBV7-9 and TRBJ1-2; perhaps TRBD1 as D (5 bases). This CDR3 comprises 17 residues. The V and J ends lost 1 base and 3 bases respectively, with 18 bases between them. Germline V lookup: CDR1 SEHNR, CDR2 FQNEAQ (reference sequence). This CDR3 reads CASSLEGLLLRDYGYTF. In nucleotides, the CDR3 is TGTGCCAGCAGCTTAGAGGGACTTCTTCTTAGGGACTATGGCTACACCTTC.

This clonotype was observed many times. One end of the junction fails to match germline, which may point to a read error. The rearrangement links TRBV7-7 to TRBJ2-5; 9 bases agree with TRBD2. There are 16 residues in the CDR3. In germline, CDR1 is SSHAT, CDR2 FNYEAQ (reference sequence). The CDR3 nucleotides read TGTGCTAGCAGCTTAAATAAGCGGGGGGCCCGAGAGACCCAGTACTTC. Protein product: CASSLNKRGARETQYF.

The chain uses TRBV28 and TRBJ2-3; 8 nucleotides match TRBD2. This CDR3 region has 14 residues. Germline V gene sequence: CDR1 MDHEN, CDR2 SYDVKM. V lost 6 bases, J lost 8 bases, and 10 bases stayed unmatched. In DNA, the CDR3 is TGTGCCAGCAGACCCTCGCGGGGGGCCCCTACGCAGTATTTT. Amino acids: CASRPSRGAPTQYF.

As for this clonotype: This clone may be a read error of a much larger clone one base away. The chain joins TRBV13 to TRBJ1-5; 7 bases match TRBD1. The CDR3 consists of 14 residues. Germline V gives CDR1 PRHDT, CDR2 FYEKMQ (reference sequence). V was pared by 6 bases and J by 3 bases, with 5 bases of the junction left unmatched. The CDR3: CASSSTGTNQPQHF. The CDR3, as DNA: TGTGCCAGCAGTTCGACAGGGACCAATCAGCCCCAGCATTTT.

This CDR3 is CASSQAAGSDYGYTF. Here the CDR3 DNA reads TGCGCCAGCAGCCAAGCGGCAGGGAGTGACTATGGCTACACCTTC. The gene calls are TRBV4-1 and TRBJ1-2, with a tentative D call TRBD1 (5 bases). V was cut by 1 base and J by 3 bases, with 12 bases left in between. The CDR3 is made up of 15 amino acids. Germline CDR1 reads MGHRA; CDR2 reads YSYEKL.

The chain joins TRBV5-6 to TRBJ2-7, with 7 positions matching TRBD1. CDR1 SGHDT and CDR2 YYEEEE come from the germline V gene. The V gene end was trimmed by 4 bases and the J gene end by 5 bases; junction bases not matched to a gene: 6. The CDR3 loop spans 13 amino acids. CDR3 sequence: CASSETGPDEQYF. CDR3 in DNA: TGTGCCAGCAGCGAGACAGGGCCCGACGAGCAGTACTTC.

Ten or more counts support this clonotype. V and J are TRBV5-6 and TRBJ2-4; D may be TRBD2 (5 bases). CDR3 size: 11 residues. From germline, CDR1 is SGHDT and CDR2 YYEEEE. The V end was cut by 4 bases, the J end by 14 bases, with 13 bases between. This CDR3 is CASSGFFGEYF. The CDR3 DNA is TGTGCCAGCAGCGGTTTCTTCGGGGAGTACTTC. The full variable domain, its missing parts supplied by reference TRBV5-6 and TRBJ2-4, is DAGVTQSPTHLIKTRGQQVTLRCSPKSGHDTVSWYQQALGQGPQFIFQYYEEEERQRGNFPDRFSGHQFPNYSSELNVNALLLGDSALYLCASSGFFGEYFGAGTRLSVL.

This clonotype appeared a few times. The rearrangement joins TRBV11-2 to TRBJ1-1, with D uncertain. This CDR3 contains 12 residues. The germline gives CDR1 SGHAT, CDR2 FQNNGV. With 4 bases removed from V and 5 bases from J, the gap between germline ends came to 8 bases. CDR3 in amino acids: CASSSRVTEAFF. As DNA, the CDR3 is TGTGCCAGCAGCTCGAGAGTTACTGAAGCTTTCTTT.

At least ten counts were recorded for this clonotype. The gene calls are TRBV7-2 and TRBJ1-1; D ambiguous. Germline CDR1 and CDR2: SGHTA and FQGNSA. Trimming removed 1 base from V and 2 bases from J, with 11 bases in between. CDR3 size: 15 residues. Written as DNA, the CDR3 is TGTGCCAGCAGCTTAGTTCCCACAGCTAACACTGAAGCTTTCTTT. It translates to CASSLVPTANTEAFF.

This clonotype came up many times. This chain connects TRBV4-2 to TRBJ1-5, with D tentatively TRBD1 (5 bases). CDR1 and CDR2 (germline): LGHNA, YNFKEQ. The CDR3 extends over 15 amino acids. V shed 0 bases and J shed 1 base, with 7 bases lying between them. The CDR3 sequence: CASSQERGSNQPQHF. The CDR3 nucleotides are TGTGCCAGCAGCCAAGAAAGGGGAAGCAATCAGCCCCAGCATTTT.

This sequence joins TRBV24-1 and TRBJ2-1; 9 bases are shared with TRBD1. CDR1 is KGHDR and CDR2 is SFDVKD in the germline V gene. The CDR3 extends over 15 amino acids. V shed 3 bases and J 7 bases; nucleotides not matched to a gene: 6. CDR3 residues: CATSDPRQGGNEQFF. CDR3 nucleotides: TGTGCCACCAGTGATCCCCGACAGGGGGGGAATGAGCAGTTCTTC.

The rearrangement links TRBV7-9 to TRBJ1-3, with a tentative D call TRBD1 (5 bases). The germline gives CDR1 SEHNR, CDR2 FQNEAQ (reference sequence). The CDR3 runs to 17 residues. V was pared by 2 bases and J by 0 bases, with 14 bases between. In DNA, the CDR3 is TGTGCCAGCAGCTTAAATGGGCTTGGGGGCTCTGGAAACACCATATATTTT. It specifies CASSLNGLGGSGNTIYF.

This clonotype was detected only a few times. This sequence joins TRBV6-6 and TRBJ1-2, with D possibly TRBD1 on 5 matching bases. The germline V gene encodes CDR1 MNHNY and CDR2 SVGAGI (reference sequence). Trimming took off 7 bases at V and 4 bases at J, with 19 bases between the two ends. The CDR3 runs to 15 residues. CDR3 bases: TGTGCCAGCACCTACGGGGGGGAGGGGACCTATGGCTACACCTTC. It yields the protein CASTYGGEGTYGYTF.

The chain carries TRBV7-6 and TRBJ2-5; D gene uncertain. Germline CDR1 and CDR2: SGHVS and FNYEAQ. The germline V and J ends were trimmed by 2 bases and 3 bases, with 7 bases remaining between them. The CDR3 consists of 13 residues. Here the CDR3 reads CASSLLVEETQYF. The DNA for the CDR3 is TGTGCCAGCAGCTTACTGGTCGAAGAGACCCAGTACTTC.